The T cell receptor beta chain described here comes from a study of shared clonotypes between healthy human individuals. In the study overall: The study used three CD4 naive, three CD4 memory, two CD8 naive and one CD8 memory plate per donor. Study observations and caveats: Sharing across a few donors was seen in roughly 5.2% of naive CD4 clonotypes. Clonotypes shared by all four donors outscored non-shared clonotypes in generation probability.

This clone was recorded only once. Its antigen is undetermined. CD45RO-negative CD8 cells positively selected for CCR7 made up the naive population, which excluded terminally differentiated effector memory CD45RA+ cells. Nashville, Tennessee was home to all donors, who were Caucasian adults. TCRdb's copy holds only in-frame clones and misses some; the assay was immunoSEQ multiplex PCR. The data contain about 590,000 clones, roughly 95% of them singletons. CDR1 SEHNR and CDR2 FQNEAQ come from the germline V gene (reference sequence). The CDR3 consists of 15 residues. The sample was naive CD8+ T cells sorted from blood. The sequence was collected from a woman aged 30 to 39 in good health. This sequence joins TRBV7-9 and TRBJ2-5; D may correspond to TRBD1 or TRBD2 (6 bases each). The J call may not be correct, given that the DNA end is closer to TRBJ2-7. CDR3 protein: CASSSTGRGGLEQYF. CDR3 DNA: TGTGCCAGCAGCTCAACCGGCAGGGGAGGCCTCGAGCAGTACTTC.